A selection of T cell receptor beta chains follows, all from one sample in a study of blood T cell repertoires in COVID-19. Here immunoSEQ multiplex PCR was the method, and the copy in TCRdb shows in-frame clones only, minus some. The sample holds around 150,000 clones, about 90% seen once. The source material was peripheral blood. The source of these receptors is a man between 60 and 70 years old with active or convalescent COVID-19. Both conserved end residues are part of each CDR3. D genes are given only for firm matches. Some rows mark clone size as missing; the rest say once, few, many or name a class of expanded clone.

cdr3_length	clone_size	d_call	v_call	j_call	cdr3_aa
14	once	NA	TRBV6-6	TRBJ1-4	CASSSRVQNEKLFF
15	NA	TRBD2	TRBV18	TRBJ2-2	CASSPSGRYTGELFF
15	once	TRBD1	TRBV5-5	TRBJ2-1	CASSSRDRGHNEQFF
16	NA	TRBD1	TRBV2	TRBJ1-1	CASRARQGARNTEAFF
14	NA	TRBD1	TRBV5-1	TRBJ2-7	CASSSGTGSYEQYF
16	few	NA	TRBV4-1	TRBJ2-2	CASSQETGANTGELFF
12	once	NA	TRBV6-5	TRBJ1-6	CASSPLNSPLHF
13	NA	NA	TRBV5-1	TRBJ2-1	CASSGRGYNEQFF
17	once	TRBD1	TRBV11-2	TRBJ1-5	CASSARGQGEGNQPQHF
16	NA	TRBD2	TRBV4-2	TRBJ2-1	CASSQARTSGVNEQFF
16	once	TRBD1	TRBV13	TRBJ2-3	CASSLEGQGLTDTQYF
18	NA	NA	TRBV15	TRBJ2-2	CATSRDGFSGLRTGELFF
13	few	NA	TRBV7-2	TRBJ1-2	CASSFGHRLGYTF
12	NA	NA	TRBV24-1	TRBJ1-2	CATSDRGDGYTF
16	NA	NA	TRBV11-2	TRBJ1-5	CASSLEPGIGNQPQHF
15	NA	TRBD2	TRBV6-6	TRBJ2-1	CASISPGLASNEQFF
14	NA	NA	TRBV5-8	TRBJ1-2	CASLPGTSNYGYTF
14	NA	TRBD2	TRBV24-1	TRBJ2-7	CATSASGLSQEQYF
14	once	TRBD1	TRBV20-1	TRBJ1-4	CSASQQGVYEKLFF
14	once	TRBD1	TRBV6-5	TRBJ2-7	CASSSGQGPYEQYF
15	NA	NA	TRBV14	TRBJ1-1	CASSPRGAPNTEAFF
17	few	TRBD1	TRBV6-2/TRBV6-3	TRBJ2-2	CASSYSKGGADTGELFF
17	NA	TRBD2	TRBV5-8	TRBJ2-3	CASTPPSGREGTDTQYF
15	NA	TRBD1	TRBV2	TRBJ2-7	CASSEKGALANEQYF
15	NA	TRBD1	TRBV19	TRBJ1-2	CASRKTGGNDYGYTF
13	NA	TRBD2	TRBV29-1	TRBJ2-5	CSVAPGGQETQYF
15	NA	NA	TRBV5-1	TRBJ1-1	CASSLAEEGRTEAFF
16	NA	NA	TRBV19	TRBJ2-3	CASALAGQGFTDTQYF
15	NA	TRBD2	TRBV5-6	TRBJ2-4	CASSLGSGIQHIQYF
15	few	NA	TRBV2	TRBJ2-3	CASSALTLSTDTQYF
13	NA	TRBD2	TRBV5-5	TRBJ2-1	CASSWAQREVRFF
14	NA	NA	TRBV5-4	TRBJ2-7	CASSLVDSSYEQYF
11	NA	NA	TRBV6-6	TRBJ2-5	CASLRRETQYF
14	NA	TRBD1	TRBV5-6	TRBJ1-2	CASSPGQGAYGYTF
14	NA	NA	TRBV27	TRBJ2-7	CASSLQGPLSEQYF
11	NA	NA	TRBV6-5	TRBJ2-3	CASTAGDTQYF
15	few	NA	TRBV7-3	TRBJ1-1	CASSLSPGLNTEAFF
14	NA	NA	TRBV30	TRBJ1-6	CAWSVQQQNSPLHF
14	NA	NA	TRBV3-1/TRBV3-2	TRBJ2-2	CASGELAGPGELFF
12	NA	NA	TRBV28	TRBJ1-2	CASSRWTGGYTF